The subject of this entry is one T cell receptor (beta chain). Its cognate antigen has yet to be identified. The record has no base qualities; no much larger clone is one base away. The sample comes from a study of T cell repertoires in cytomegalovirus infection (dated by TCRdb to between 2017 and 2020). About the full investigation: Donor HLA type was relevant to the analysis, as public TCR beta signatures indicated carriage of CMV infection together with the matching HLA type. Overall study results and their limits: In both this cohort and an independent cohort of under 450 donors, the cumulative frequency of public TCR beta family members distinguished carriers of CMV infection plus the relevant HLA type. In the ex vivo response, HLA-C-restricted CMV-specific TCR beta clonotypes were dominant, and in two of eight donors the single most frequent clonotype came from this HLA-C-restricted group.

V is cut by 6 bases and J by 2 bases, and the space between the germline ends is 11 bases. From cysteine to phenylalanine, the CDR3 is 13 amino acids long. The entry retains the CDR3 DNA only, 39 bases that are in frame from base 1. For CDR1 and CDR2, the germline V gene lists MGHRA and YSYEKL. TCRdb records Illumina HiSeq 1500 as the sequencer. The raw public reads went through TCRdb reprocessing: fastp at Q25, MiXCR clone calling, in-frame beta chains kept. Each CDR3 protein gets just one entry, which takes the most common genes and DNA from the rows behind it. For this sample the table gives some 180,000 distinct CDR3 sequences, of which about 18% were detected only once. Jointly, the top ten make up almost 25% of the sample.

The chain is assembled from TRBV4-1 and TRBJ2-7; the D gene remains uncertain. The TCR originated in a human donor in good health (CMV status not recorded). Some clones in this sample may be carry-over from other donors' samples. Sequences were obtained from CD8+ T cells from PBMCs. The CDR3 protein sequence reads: CASSFDVTYEQYF. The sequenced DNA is TGCGCCAGCAGTTTTGACGTTACCTACGAGCAGTACTTC.